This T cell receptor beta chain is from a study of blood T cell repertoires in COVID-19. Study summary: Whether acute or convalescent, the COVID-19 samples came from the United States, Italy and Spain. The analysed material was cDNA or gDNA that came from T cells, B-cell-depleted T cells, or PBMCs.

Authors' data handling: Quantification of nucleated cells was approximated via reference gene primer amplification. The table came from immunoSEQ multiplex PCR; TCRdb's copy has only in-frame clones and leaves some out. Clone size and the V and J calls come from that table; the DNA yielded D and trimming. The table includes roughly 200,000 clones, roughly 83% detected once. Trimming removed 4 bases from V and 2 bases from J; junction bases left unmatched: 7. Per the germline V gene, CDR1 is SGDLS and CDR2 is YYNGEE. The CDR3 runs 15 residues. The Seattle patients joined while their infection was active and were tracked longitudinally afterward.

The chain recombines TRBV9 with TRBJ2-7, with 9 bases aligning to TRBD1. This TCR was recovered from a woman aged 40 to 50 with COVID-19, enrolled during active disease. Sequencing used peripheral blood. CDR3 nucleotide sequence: TGTGCCAGCAGCTCTGGGACAGGGCCGACCTACGAGCAGTACTTC. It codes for CASSSGTGPTYEQYF. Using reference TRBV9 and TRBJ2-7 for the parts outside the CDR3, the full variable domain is DSGVTQTPKHLITATGQRVTLRCSPRSGDLSVYWYQQSLDQGLQFLIQYYNGEERAKGNILERFSAQQFPDLHSELNLSSLELGDSALYFCASSSGTGPTYEQYFGPGTRLTVT.